This entry concerns a single T cell receptor (beta chain). The antigen it recognizes is unknown. No clone much larger than this one lies a single base away; base qualities are absent. The data originate from a study of blood T cell repertoires in COVID-19 (dated by TCRdb to about 2020). Regarding the complete study: The collaborator samples originated in the United States, Italy and Spain and spanned the acute and convalescent phases of COVID-19. Samples came from the ongoing ImmuneRACE study (first 160 participants) plus 1,254 subjects from 6 global collaborators. A freely available public database, intended as a resource for researchers studying the immune response to SARS-CoV-2, is where the repertoires were released. The material from the prospective study consisted of cDNA or gDNA derived from T cells, B-cell-depleted T cells, or PBMCs. Where available, HLA class I and class II types were taken from metadata supplied by the sample provider and were not determined by assay-based typing. The dataset comprised deeply sampled blood TCRbeta repertoires from subjects exposed to, actively infected with, or recovered from COVID-19. A de-identified subject ID, COVID-19 status, age in years and sex were almost always included in the sample metadata.

TCRbeta CDR3 regions were amplified from genomic DNA by means of the immunoSEQ Assay, a bias-controlled multiplex PCR. For the original study's pipeline: The number of nucleated cells in each sample was estimated from the amplification of reference gene primers within the assay. Sequence reads were collapsed and filtered to measure the absolute abundance of every unique TCRbeta CDR3 rearrangement. For each sample, productive Simpson clonality was calculated by taking the square root of Simpson's diversity index across productive rearrangements. TCRdb's version of the immuneACCESS table is confined to in-frame rearrangements and falls short of the full clone set. An unresolved V gene accounts for under half of the shortfall where checked; the remainder is of unknown origin. That table gives V, J and clone size, and the DNA gave D and trimming. The sample table holds 200,000 to 250,000 clones, of which about nine tenths were seen once. 4.5% to 7.5% of the sample goes to the ten largest clones.

Each collaborating institution followed its own protocols to collect whole blood in K2EDTA tubes. For TCRbeta analysis, collaborators shipped samples as frozen whole blood, isolated PBMCs, or DNA extracted from either of those sample types. Beyond this particular receptor, the publication reports: Clinical and demographic metadata were provided uncurated, with the amount varying by source and participant.

As encoded in the germline V gene (reference sequence), CDR1 is SEHNR while CDR2 is FQNEAQ. The germline V end is reduced by 5 bases and the J end by 4 bases; junction bases left unmatched: 1. From the cysteine up to the phenylalanine, the CDR3 has a length of 12 residues. Only the CDR3 portion is preserved as DNA: 36 bases, with reading frame beginning at the first base. The chain uses TRBV7-9 and TRBJ1-2, with 7 middle bases fitting TRBD1. Input material: peripheral blood. The TCR comes from an elderly man with acute or convalescent COVID-19. The DNA sequence reads TGTGCCAGCAGCACAGGGGTCTATGGCTACACCTTC. Translation gives CASSTGVYGYTF. The entire variable domain, with the stretches around the CDR3 drawn from the reference TRBV7-9 and TRBJ1-2 proteins, is DTGVSQNPRHKITKRGQNVTFRCDPISEHNRLYWYRQTLGQGPEFLTYFQNEAQLEKSRLLSDRFSAERPKGSFSTLEIQRTEQGDSAMYLCASSTGVYGYTFGSGTRLTVV.